The T cell receptor (beta chain) under discussion was sequenced for a study of blood T cell repertoires in COVID-19 (dated by TCRdb to between 2020 and 2021). In terms of the full investigation: The collaborator samples originated in the United States, Italy and Spain and spanned the acute and convalescent phases of COVID-19. The material from the prospective study consisted of cDNA or gDNA derived from T cells, B-cell-depleted T cells, or PBMCs. Sample metadata almost always included a de-identified subject ID, COVID-19 status, age in years and sex. The samples were drawn from the first 160 participants of the ongoing ImmuneRACE study and from 950 to 1,500 subjects provided by 6 global collaborators. HLA class I and class II types, where available, came from metadata supplied by the sample provider rather than from assay-based typing. The repertoires were made available in a free public database intended to serve as a resource for research on the immune response to SARS-CoV-2. The dataset comprised deeply sampled blood TCRbeta repertoires from subjects exposed to, actively infected with, or recovered from COVID-19. Beyond this particular receptor, the publication reports: Clinical and demographic metadata were provided uncurated, with the amount varying by source and participant.

In its sample, this clone was seen once. No antigen is known for it. The input lacks base qualities; no much larger clone sits a single base away. Collaborating institutions collected whole blood in K2EDTA tubes following their own protocols. For TCRbeta analysis, collaborators shipped samples in one of three forms: frozen whole blood, isolated PBMCs, or DNA extracted from either of those sample types. V was cut back by 2 bases and J by 5 bases, leaving a gap of 12 bases between them. CDR1 KGHSH and CDR2 LQKENI are derived from the germline V gene. Counted from cysteine to phenylalanine, this CDR3 has 15 amino acids. Left in the record is the CDR3 DNA by itself, 45 bases read in frame from the first base. TCRbeta CDR3 regions were amplified from genomic DNA by means of the immunoSEQ Assay, a bias-controlled multiplex PCR. The source study handled its data this way. The number of nucleated cells in each sample was estimated from the amplification of reference gene primers within the assay. To quantify the absolute abundance of each unique TCRbeta CDR3 rearrangement, sequence reads were collapsed and filtered. For each sample, productive Simpson clonality was calculated as the square root of Simpson's diversity index across productive rearrangements. This is the immuneACCESS table as TCRdb keeps it, with only in-frame sequences that have V and J called. A part of the clones is gone; compared with another copy, unresolved V genes explain less than half, and the rest is unexplained. The V and J calls and clone size were taken over from that table, and D and trimming were inferred from the DNA. This sample lists some 670,000 clones; about 90% were detected once. Of the sample, over 0.2% is held by the ten largest clones.

The sequence came from a young woman with acute or convalescent COVID-19. The chain couples TRBV18 to TRBJ2-2; the D gene is perhaps TRBD2, from 6 matching bases. Sequenced material: peripheral blood. The encoded CDR3 is CASSPARGPTGELFF. The DNA is as follows: TGTGCCAGCTCACCAGCGCGGGGACCTACCGGGGAGCTGTTTTTT. Here the CDR3 is joined to the reference TRBV18 and TRBJ2-2 genes, and the full variable domain is: NAGVMQNPRHLVRRRGQEARLRCSPMKGHSHVYWYRQLPEEGLKFMVYLQKENIIDESGMPKERFSAEFPKEGPSILRIQQVVRGDSAAYFCASSPARGPTGELFFGEGSRLTVL.